The 30 T cell receptor beta chains given below trace back to one sample, sequenced in a study of shared T cell receptors in the human thymus. TCRdb's copy holds only in-frame clones and misses some; the assay was immunoSEQ multiplex PCR. Of more than 550,000 clones in the sample, approximately 85% were seen once. The sample was also reused in another study, on human thymus T cells.

The material sequenced was thymocytes. The origin of the receptors is a girl in the first two years of life with a congenital heart defect.

The chain is built from TRBV25-1 and TRBJ2-1; weak D call: TRBD1 (6 bases). With 7 bases removed from V and 1 base from J, the gap between germline ends came to 14 bases. The CDR3 runs 15 residues. The germline CDR1 and CDR2 sequences are MGHDK and SYGVNS. The CDR3 loop reads CASTRPRGSYNEQFF. The CDR3 nucleotides read TGTGCCAGCACCCGGCCCAGGGGTTCCTACAATGAGCAGTTCTTC.

This clone was seen just once. This rearrangement joins TRBV6-1 to TRBJ1-2; D is perhaps TRBD1 (6 bases). V was shortened by 4 bases and J by 10 bases, with 31 bases between the two germline ends. Germline V lookup: CDR1 MNHNS, CDR2 SASEGT. CDR3 length: 18 residues. CDR3 protein: CASSVPGQFGPEQMTYTF. CDR3 DNA sequence: TGTGCCAGCAGTGTCCCCGGACAGTTCGGGCCTGAACAGATGACCTACACCTTC.

This clone was found a few times. The chain employs TRBV7-9 and TRBJ2-7, with 10 bases that match TRBD1. V dropped 0 bases and J dropped 4; count of bases not matched to a gene: 3. This CDR3 is built from 15 residues. Per germline, CDR1 SEHNR and CDR2 FQNEAQ (reference sequence). CDR3 amino acids: CASSLAGQGWYEQYF. The CDR3 nucleotides read TGTGCCAGCAGCTTAGCGGGACAGGGGTGGTACGAGCAGTACTTC.

V usage is TRBV6-5 and J usage is TRBJ1-5; D is unclear. This CDR3 contains 13 residues. V was cut by 5 bases and J by 0 bases, with 5 bases left in between. Germline V gives CDR1 MNHEY, CDR2 SVGAGI. CDR3 in amino acids: CASSPSSNQPQHF. CDR3 nucleotide sequence: TGTGCCAGCAGTCCGAGTAGCAATCAGCCCCAGCATTTT.

This sequence joins TRBV6-1 and TRBJ1-2; 7 bases line up with TRBD1. V lost 4 bases to trimming and J lost 2 bases; unmatched junction nucleotides: 16. The germline V gene encodes CDR1 MNHNS and CDR2 SASEGT. The CDR3 extends over 18 amino acids. CDR3 residues: CASSVKIRGFSRNYGYTF. CDR3 nucleotide sequence: TGTGCCAGCAGTGTAAAGATCAGGGGGTTCAGCAGGAACTATGGCTACACCTTC.

V usage is TRBV18 and J usage is TRBJ1-5; D ambiguous. V was shortened by 4 bases and J by 1 base, with 11 bases between the two germline ends. The germline V gene encodes CDR1 KGHSH and CDR2 LQKENI. The CDR3 loop spans 15 amino acids. CDR3 coding DNA: TGTGCCAGCTCACGAAGCGGACGAAGCAATCAGCCCCAGCATTTT. Its translation is CASSRSGRSNQPQHF.

The rearrangement links TRBV27 to TRBJ2-7; 7 bases fit TRBD1. V was pared by 6 bases and J by 0 bases, with 11 bases of the junction left unmatched. Germline CDR1 and CDR2: MNHEY and SMNVEV (reference sequence). The length of the CDR3 is 16 residues. The CDR3 loop is CASRPFTGVSSYEQYF. CDR3 bases: TGTGCCAGCAGGCCATTCACAGGGGTAAGCTCCTACGAGCAGTACTTC.

This clone was counted once. V gene TRBV30 combines with J gene TRBJ1-2; TRBD1 matches 8 bases. The V gene's germline CDR1 is GTSNPN and CDR2 SVGIG (reference sequence). The CDR3 has 16 amino acids. J lost 3 bases, V lost 3 bases, and 12 bases had no gene match. This CDR3 is CAWRGLIWTGYYGYTF. For the CDR3, the DNA is TGTGCCTGGAGGGGCTTAATCTGGACAGGGTACTATGGCTACACCTTC.

The chain carries TRBV5-1 and TRBJ2-1; a weak D match, TRBD2 (7 bases). This CDR3 contains 15 residues. CDR1 is SGHRS and CDR2 is YFSETQ in the germline V gene. The V and J ends lost 2 bases and 6 bases respectively, with 15 bases between them. The CDR3 DNA sequence: TGCGCCAGCAGCTTTGGGGAGGGGGTCTCCAATGAGCAGTTCTTC. Amino acid sequence: CASSFGEGVSNEQFF.

The V and J genes are TRBV7-8 and TRBJ1-2; TRBD1 matches at 8 bases. The germline V gene encodes CDR1 SGHVS and CDR2 FQNEAQ. V shed 1 base and J 4 bases; nucleotides not matched to a gene: 8. This CDR3 has 16 amino acids. The CDR3 coding sequence is TGTGCCAGCAGCTTAGAGCTGGGACAGGAGTCCTATGGCTACACCTTC. Amino acid sequence: CASSLELGQESYGYTF.

This clone was seen more than once but under ten times. This chain connects TRBV20-1 to TRBJ2-3; the D is unclear. Trimming took off 7 bases at V and 1 base at J, with 6 bases between the two ends. CDR1 and CDR2 (germline): DFQATT, SNEGSKA (reference sequence). This CDR3 has 11 residues. For the CDR3, the DNA is TGCAGTGGTGGAGGCACAGATACGCAGTATTTT. This codes for CSGGGTDTQYF.

This chain joins TRBV19 and TRBJ2-7; 9 bases are shared with TRBD2. Germline V gene lookup returns CDR1 LNHDA and CDR2 SQIVND (reference sequence). This CDR3 region has 15 residues. J was trimmed by 3 bases and V by 3 bases; bases with no gene match: 6. CDR3 in DNA: TGTGCCAGTAGTATGATTAGCGGGGGTAACTACGAGCAGTACTTC. Translating it yields CASSMISGGNYEQYF.

This clone has a single count. The chain recombines TRBV19 with TRBJ2-3, with 9 bases aligning to TRBD1. V lost 5 bases to trimming and J lost 6 bases; unmatched junction nucleotides: 12. CDR1 and CDR2 from the germline V gene are LNHDA and SQIVND (reference sequence). The CDR3 is 16 residues long. CDR3 region: CASSPARDRAKDTQYF. CDR3 in DNA: TGTGCCAGTAGTCCCGCGCGGGACAGGGCGAAGGATACGCAGTATTTT.

The chain recombines TRBV2 with TRBJ2-3, with 14 bases that match TRBD2. Germline V gene data show CDR1 as SNHLY and CDR2 as FYNNEI. The CDR3 sequence is 18 residues long. The ends lost 5 bases at V and 4 bases at J; junction bases unmatched: 11. DNA for the CDR3: TGTGCCAGCAGTCGACTAGCGGGGGGGCCGAAACTGGCAGATACGCAGTATTTT. As protein: CASSRLAGGPKLADTQYF.

This chain joins TRBV7-8 and TRBJ2-3; TRBD2 is a possible D gene (5 bases). V lost 4 bases and J 6 bases, leaving 20 bases between the germline ends. The CDR3 has 16 amino acids. CDR1 is SGHVS and CDR2 is FQNEAQ in the germline V gene. The CDR3 loop reads CASSSPHRRPGDTQYF. CDR3 nucleotide sequence: TGTGCCAGCAGCTCCCCCCATCGGAGACCGGGGGATACGCAGTATTTT.

The J gene is TRBJ2-5, the V gene TRBV7-9, with a weak D call TRBD2 (6 bases). CDR1 and CDR2 from the germline V gene are SEHNR and FQNEAQ (reference sequence). The ends were cut back, 11 bases at V and 2 bases at J, with 15 bases in the middle. The CDR3 loop spans 13 amino acids. The CDR3 is CAGAGTEQETQYF. CDR3 nucleotides: TGTGCCGGGGCAGGGACTGAACAAGAGACCCAGTACTTC.

CDR3: CASVGLAGGKLLTDTQYF. The CDR3, as DNA: TGTGCCAGTGTGGGACTAGCGGGGGGGAAGTTACTCACAGATACGCAGTATTTT. V usage is TRBV11-3 and J usage is TRBJ2-3; 16 bases line up with TRBD2. The ends lost 9 bases at V and 2 bases at J; junction bases unmatched: 11. There are 18 residues in the CDR3. Germline CDR1 is SGHNT and CDR2 is YENEEA.

CDR3 bases: TGTGCCAGTAGTAGAGAACAGGGGCCGGAGGGGCCCCAGCATTTT. Protein product: CASSREQGPEGPQHF. The chain carries TRBV19 and TRBJ1-5, with 7 bases aligning to TRBD1. CDR3 size: 15 residues. Per germline, CDR1 LNHDA and CDR2 SQIVND (reference sequence). With 4 bases clipped from V and 9 bases from J, the junction kept 12 bases outside the gene matches. The variable domain in full, completed from reference TRBV19 and TRBJ1-5, reads DGGITQSPKYLFRKEGQNVTLSCEQNLNHDAMYWYRQDPGQGLRLIYYSQIVNDFQKGDIAEGYSVSREKKESFPLTVTSAQKNPTAFYLCASSREQGPEGPQHFGDGTRLSIL.

The chain employs TRBV4-1 and TRBJ2-3; D is undetermined. The CDR3 totals 17 residues. V gave up 0 bases and J gave up 8 bases, with 21 bases separating them. From germline, CDR1 is MGHRA and CDR2 YSYEKL. The CDR3 coding sequence is TGCGCCAGCAGCCAAGATCCACGCGGCGAAACCAGATGTACGCAGTATTTT. As protein: CASSQDPRGETRCTQYF.

V usage is TRBV5-5 and J usage is TRBJ1-1; TRBD1 matches at 9 bases. V was pared by 2 bases and J by 3 bases, with 11 bases of the junction left unmatched. The germline gives CDR1 SGHKS, CDR2 YYEKEE (reference sequence). This CDR3 region has 17 residues. The DNA for the CDR3 is TGTGCCAGCAGCTTTCCCTGGGACAGGGAGGGAGACACTGAAGCTTTCTTT. This encodes CASSFPWDREGDTEAFF.

This rearrangement joins TRBV7-6 to TRBJ2-5; a weak D match, TRBD1 (6 bases). The CDR3 is 16 amino acids. The germline CDR1 and CDR2 sequences are SGHVS and FNYEAQ. V lost 6 bases and J 2 bases, leaving 19 bases between the germline ends. The CDR3 loop is CASSLKGEMGQETQYF. The DNA of the CDR3 is TGTGCCAGCAGTCTTAAGGGGGAAATGGGACAAGAGACCCAGTACTTC.

The chain recombines TRBV13 with TRBJ2-3; 13 nucleotides match TRBD2. The V gene's germline CDR1 is PRHDT and CDR2 FYEKMQ (reference sequence). With V trimmed by 2 bases and J by 6 bases, 5 bases remained unmatched. This CDR3 is built from 16 residues. This CDR3 is CASSLRGLAGRDTQYF. In nucleotides, the CDR3 is TGTGCCAGCAGCTTAAGGGGACTAGCGGGAAGGGATACGCAGTATTTT.

V is TRBV9 and J is TRBJ2-3; the D gene is possibly TRBD2 (6 bases). The CDR3 is 16 residues long. V lost 4 bases and J 2 bases, leaving 17 bases between the germline ends. Germline CDR1 reads SGDLS; CDR2 reads YYNGEE. The CDR3 region is CASSTRYRDFTDTQYF. CDR3 DNA sequence: TGTGCCAGCAGCACTCGATACCGGGACTTCACAGATACGCAGTATTTT.

The rearrangement uses TRBV20-1 and TRBJ1-2; 8 nucleotides match TRBD1. CDR1 DFQATT and CDR2 SNEGSKA come from the germline V gene (reference sequence). The CDR3 spans 9 residues. J lost 14 bases, V lost 3 bases, and 2 bases had no gene match. This CDR3 is CSASRQGTF. The CDR3 bases are TGCAGTGCTAGCCGACAGGGGACCTTC.

Written as DNA, the CDR3 is TGTGCCAGCAGCTGGGGACAGGGTGAAAAACTGTTTTTT. Translated, it gives CASSWGQGEKLFF. The genes are TRBV21-1 and TRBJ1-4; the table's D call of TRBD1 was not tested on the DNA. TRBV21-1 is given as a pseudogene. CDR3 size: 13 residues.

Points on this clone: At one end, the junction sequence differs from germline, possibly due to a read error. This sample also contains other DNA sequences that code for the same CDR3. V and J are TRBV9 and TRBJ1-6; weak D call: TRBD1 (5 bases). This CDR3 spans 18 amino acids. Looked up from germline, CDR1 is SGDLS and CDR2 is YYNGEE. CDR3: CASSGWTTPHPYNSPLHF. CDR3 nucleotides: TGTGCCAGCAGCGGATGGACAACACCTCACCCCTATAATTCCCCCCTCCACTTT.

The chain links TRBV2 to TRBJ2-1; no reliable D call. The germline CDR1 and CDR2 sequences are SNHLY and FYNNEI. The CDR3 length is 11 residues. Trimming took 7 bases from V and 8 from J, leaving 9 bases between them. In nucleotides, the CDR3 is TGTGCCAGCAAATATCCCGATGAGCAGTTCTTC. Its translation: CASKYPDEQFF.

The table lists this clone with a few counts. The genes are TRBV5-6 and TRBJ1-5; D unresolved. The germline V gene has CDR1 SGHDT and CDR2 YYEEEE. V dropped 1 base and J dropped 3 bases, with 17 bases sitting between them. The CDR3 loop spans 17 amino acids. The CDR3 DNA reads as TGTGCCAGCAGCTTGCGTTGGGAGAAGGACCCCAATCAGCCCCAGCATTTT. It specifies CASSLRWEKDPNQPQHF.

The chain recombines TRBV20-1 with TRBJ2-5; no definite D call. The closer fit of TRBJ2-7 to the DNA end suggests the J call may be wrong. CDR3 length equals 10 residues. Per the germline V gene, CDR1 is DFQATT and CDR2 is SNEGSKA (reference sequence). For the CDR3, the DNA is TGCAGTGTATTCTCCTACGAGCAGTACTTC. This sequence encodes CSVFSYEQYF.

The V call is TRBV5-1, the J call TRBJ2-1; D might be TRBD2 (7 bases). The CDR3 spans 21 residues. In germline, CDR1 is SGHRS, CDR2 YFSETQ. With 1 base removed from V and 1 base from J, the gap between germline ends came to 27 bases. The CDR3 nucleotides read TGCGCCAGCAGCTTGCATTCCCCGGGTCTAGCGGAGGGGGTTTCCTACAATGAGCAGTTCTTC. Translating gives CASSLHSPGLAEGVSYNEQFF. Using reference TRBV5-1 and TRBJ2-1 for the parts outside the CDR3, the full variable domain is KAGVTQTPRYLIKTRGQQVTLSCSPISGHRSVSWYQQTPGQGLQFLFEYFSETQRNKGNFPGRFSGRQFSNSRSEMNVSTLELGDSALYLCASSLHSPGLAEGVSYNEQFFGPGTRLTVL.